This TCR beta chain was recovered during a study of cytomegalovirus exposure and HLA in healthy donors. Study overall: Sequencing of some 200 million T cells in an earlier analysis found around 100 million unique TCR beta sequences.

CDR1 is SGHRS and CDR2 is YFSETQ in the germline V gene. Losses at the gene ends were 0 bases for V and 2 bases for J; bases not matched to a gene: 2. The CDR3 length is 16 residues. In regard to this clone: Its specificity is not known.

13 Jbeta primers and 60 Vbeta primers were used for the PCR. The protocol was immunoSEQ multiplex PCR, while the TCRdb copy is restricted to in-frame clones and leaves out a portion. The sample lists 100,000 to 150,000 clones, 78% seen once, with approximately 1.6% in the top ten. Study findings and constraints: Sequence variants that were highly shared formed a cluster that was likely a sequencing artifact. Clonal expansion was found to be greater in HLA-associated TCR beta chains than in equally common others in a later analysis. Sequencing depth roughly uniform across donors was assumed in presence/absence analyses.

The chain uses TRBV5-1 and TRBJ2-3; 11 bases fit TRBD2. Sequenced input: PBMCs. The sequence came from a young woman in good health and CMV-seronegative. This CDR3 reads CASSLGGLADTDTQYF. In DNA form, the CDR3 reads TGCGCCAGCAGCTTGGGGGGACTAGCGGACACAGATACGCAGTATTTT. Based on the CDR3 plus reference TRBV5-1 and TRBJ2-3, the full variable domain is KAGVTQTPRYLIKTRGQQVTLSCSPISGHRSVSWYQQTPGQGLQFLFEYFSETQRNKGNFPGRFSGRQFSNSRSEMNVSTLELGDSALYLCASSLGGLADTDTQYFGPGTRLTVL.